The clone carrying this T cell receptor (beta chain) was seen a few times. The data derive from a study of blood T cell repertoires in COVID-19. Whole-study context: Sites across the United States, Italy and Spain contributed samples from acute and convalescent COVID-19.

The Seattle patients, enrolled during active infection, were followed longitudinally. V was clipped by 2 bases and J by 8 bases, with 15 bases between them. CDR1 is KGHSH, CDR2 LQKENI, per germline. This CDR3 is 14 amino acids long. Methods used by the authors: Counts of nucleated cells, estimated from reference gene primer amplification, were obtained. Using immunoSEQ multiplex PCR, the repertoire was profiled, and TCRdb retains in-frame clones only, with some absent. V and J calls and clone size are as listed in that table; D and trimming were resolved from the DNA. Here the sample spans some 150,000 clones, roughly three quarters being singletons.

Sequencing was performed on peripheral blood. J is TRBJ1-2 and V is TRBV18; D is unresolved. This receptor was taken from a woman aged 70-85 years with COVID-19, enrolled during active disease. The CDR3 is CASSPSRRLLGYTF. The CDR3 coding sequence is TGTGCCAGCTCACCATCTAGGAGACTCTTGGGCTACACCTTC.